The clone carrying this T cell receptor (beta chain) was detected many times. The sample comes from a study of T-cell reconstitution after alpha-beta-depleted transplantation in children. The authors prepared the TCRbeta library with unique molecular identifiers. TCRdb called the PCR reads again in MiXCR, with one record for every CDR3 protein. The sample holds about 610,000 distinct CDR3 sequences; approximately 10% are singletons and the top ten take less than 5%. The germline CDR1 and CDR2 sequences are MNHEY and SVGEGT. Trimming pared 6 bases from V and 11 bases from J, leaving 17 bases between. This CDR3 is 13 amino acids long.

The chain couples TRBV6-2 or TRBV6-3 to TRBJ2-4; D is perhaps TRBD1 or TRBD2 (5 bases each). This sample comprised PBMCs from the stem cell graft donor, obtained from the stem cell graft. The origin of this receptor is a human donor who donated a stem cell graft to a child with acute myeloid leukemia. CDR3 sequence: CASRGVNGKVQYF. CDR3 nucleotides: TGTGCCAGCAGGGGGGTAAACGGGAAGGTTCAGTACTTC.